What follows describes a single TCR beta chain. Per the authors' pipeline: Quantification of nucleated cells was approximated via reference gene primer amplification. The method was immunoSEQ multiplex PCR; TCRdb's version includes in-frame clones alone and lacks a portion of them. The V and J calls and clone size come from that table; D and trimming were worked out from the DNA. The sample records some 130,000 clones, approximately 88% being singletons. This CDR3 spans 15 amino acids. The germline V and J ends were trimmed by 2 bases and 0 bases, with 8 bases remaining between them. CDR1 is MNHEY, CDR2 SMNVEV, per germline (reference sequence). This entry is derived from a study of blood T cell repertoires in COVID-19. Turning to the study itself: Samples taken during acute and convalescent COVID-19 were collected in the United States, Italy and Spain. Nucleic acid was either cDNA or gDNA, and it came from T cells, B-cell-depleted T cells, or PBMCs.

Sequencing was carried out using peripheral blood. The chain uses TRBV27 and TRBJ2-1; D ambiguous. The TCR was taken from a man in his sixties or seventies with active COVID-19. The CDR3, as DNA: TGTGCCAGCAGTTTAGGGCTTTTCTCCTACAATGAGCAGTTCTTC. This encodes CASSLGLFSYNEQFF.